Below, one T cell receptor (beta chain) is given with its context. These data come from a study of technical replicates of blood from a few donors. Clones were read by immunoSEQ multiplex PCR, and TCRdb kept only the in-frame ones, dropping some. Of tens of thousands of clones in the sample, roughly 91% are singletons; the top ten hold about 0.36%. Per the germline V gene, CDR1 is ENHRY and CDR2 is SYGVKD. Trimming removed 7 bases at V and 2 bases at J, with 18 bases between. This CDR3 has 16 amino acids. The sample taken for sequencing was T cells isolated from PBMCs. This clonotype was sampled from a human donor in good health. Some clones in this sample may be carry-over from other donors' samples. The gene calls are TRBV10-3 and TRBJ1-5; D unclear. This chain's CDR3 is CAITPTSARGNQPQHF. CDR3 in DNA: TGTGCCATCACCCCTACCTCTGCTCGGGGCAATCAGCCCCAGCATTTT.